Here is one TCR beta chain with its context. The data were obtained in a study of blood T cell repertoires in COVID-19. Across the study: Samples of COVID-19 (acute and convalescent) were obtained from the United States, Italy and Spain. PBMCs, B-cell-depleted T cells, or T cells provided the cDNA or gDNA that made up the material.

CDR1 is LNHDA, CDR2 SQIVND, per germline (reference sequence). The CDR3 extends over 13 amino acids. The V gene lost 4 bases and the J gene lost 5 bases, with 9 bases spanning the gap. In the authors' workflow: Reference gene primer amplification in the assay estimated nucleated cell counts. The table came from immunoSEQ multiplex PCR; TCRdb's copy has only in-frame clones and leaves some out. V, J and clone size are those of that table, while D and trimming were read from the DNA. The sample records roughly 250,000 clones, 65% to 85% being singletons. V usage is TRBV19 and J usage is TRBJ1-5; D perhaps matches TRBD1 (6 bases). The TCR sequence derives from a middle-aged woman with active or convalescent COVID-19. Sequencing used peripheral blood. The CDR3 nucleotides read TGTGCCAGTAGTACGACAGGACATCAGCCCCAGCATTTT. This gives the protein CASSTTGHQPQHF.